A selection of T cell receptor beta chains follows, all from one sample in a study of T cells after yellow fever vaccination. Via MiXCR, TCRdb re-called the 5' RACE reads, giving one row per CDR3 protein. The sample contains some 260,000 distinct CDR3 sequences, approximately 5.2% of which appear only once. The sequencing here drew on CD4+ T cells sorted from PBMCs, taken on the day of the yellow fever booster vaccination. The receptors come from a man between 18 and 29 years old who received the YFV17D yellow fever vaccine. The CDR3 runs from the conserved cysteine through the conserved F or W. The order of the fields is clone size, V gene, J gene, CDR3 protein. Some rows mark clone size as missing; the rest say once, few, many or name a class of expanded clone.

clone size: few
V gene: TRBV2
J gene: TRBJ1-1
CDR3 protein: CASRLDRMNTEAFF

clone size: few
V gene: TRBV12-3/TRBV12-4
J gene: TRBJ2-4
CDR3 protein: CASSLLEGAKNIQYF

clone size: few
V gene: TRBV28
J gene: TRBJ2-3
CDR3 protein: CASRTGGSGDTQYF

clone size: -
V gene: TRBV28
J gene: TRBJ2-1
CDR3 protein: CASTLGQARGGWDNEQFF

clone size: -
V gene: TRBV14
J gene: TRBJ2-5
CDR3 protein: CASSHPPGLAGGKQETQYF

clone size: many
V gene: TRBV7-2
J gene: TRBJ2-5
CDR3 protein: CASSLYVDYQETQYF

clone size: few
V gene: TRBV19
J gene: TRBJ1-1
CDR3 protein: CASHGRGAKRGRPDTEAFF

clone size: few
V gene: TRBV7-9
J gene: TRBJ1-1
CDR3 protein: CASSLVSGAAEAFF

clone size: -
V gene: TRBV20-1
J gene: TRBJ2-3
CDR3 protein: CSARGAGGRSTDTQYF

clone size: -
V gene: TRBV6-2/TRBV6-3
J gene: TRBJ1-6
CDR3 protein: CASSYSAKFSPLHF

clone size: many
V gene: TRBV23-1
J gene: TRBJ1-4
CDR3 protein: CASSQRQEDVATNEKLFF

clone size: few
V gene: TRBV5-1
J gene: TRBJ1-1
CDR3 protein: CASSPGQGGVTTEAFF

clone size: many
V gene: TRBV20-1
J gene: TRBJ2-2
CDR3 protein: CSARVPLWGELFF

clone size: many
V gene: TRBV9
J gene: TRBJ2-3
CDR3 protein: CASSVGGGSGSLSDTQYF

clone size: -
V gene: TRBV4-1
J gene: TRBJ2-3
CDR3 protein: CASSQDPGGRGTDTQYF

clone size: -
V gene: TRBV28
J gene: TRBJ2-1
CDR3 protein: CASSTIRVIHEQFF

clone size: few
V gene: TRBV5-5
J gene: TRBJ1-1
CDR3 protein: CASSPDGHTEAFF

clone size: -
V gene: TRBV28
J gene: TRBJ1-4
CDR3 protein: CASTLEGATNEKLFF

clone size: -
V gene: TRBV11-2
J gene: TRBJ2-3
CDR3 protein: CASSSSPGGGGTTDTQYF

clone size: few
V gene: TRBV12-3/TRBV12-4
J gene: TRBJ2-7
CDR3 protein: CASRRQVAAHEQYF

clone size: few
V gene: TRBV12-5
J gene: TRBJ2-1
CDR3 protein: CASGLGMFF

clone size: few
V gene: TRBV4-1
J gene: TRBJ2-1
CDR3 protein: CASTTDGGRREQFF

clone size: -
V gene: TRBV2
J gene: TRBJ1-6
CDR3 protein: CASSRDRGSSPLHF

clone size: few
V gene: TRBV7-2
J gene: TRBJ2-3
CDR3 protein: CASSFVGAPTDTQYF

clone size: few
V gene: TRBV2
J gene: TRBJ1-2
CDR3 protein: CANPIIQGSGYTF

clone size: many
V gene: TRBV15
J gene: TRBJ2-7
CDR3 protein: CATSRDRGYEQYF

clone size: many
V gene: TRBV7-2
J gene: TRBJ1-5
CDR3 protein: CASSFGGGPQHF

clone size: many
V gene: TRBV12-3/TRBV12-4
J gene: TRBJ1-2
CDR3 protein: CASSLGQEVGYTF

clone size: few
V gene: TRBV19
J gene: TRBJ2-3
CDR3 protein: CASTSQAGRAITDTQYF

clone size: many
V gene: TRBV4-2
J gene: TRBJ1-6
CDR3 protein: CASRPDSSYNSPLHF

clone size: -
V gene: TRBV5-1
J gene: TRBJ2-7
CDR3 protein: CASSPRGVEQYF

clone size: few
V gene: TRBV6-6
J gene: TRBJ2-5
CDR3 protein: CAGSDSGGAGETQYF

clone size: -
V gene: TRBV20-1
J gene: TRBJ2-1
CDR3 protein: CSASSSTSGGLLQFF

clone size: many
V gene: TRBV20-1
J gene: TRBJ2-5
CDR3 protein: CSAPLAGLRETQYF

clone size: many
V gene: TRBV12-3/TRBV12-4
J gene: TRBJ2-5
CDR3 protein: CASSWNPTQETQYF

clone size: few
V gene: TRBV10-3
J gene: TRBJ1-6
CDR3 protein: CAISEGQGRPSLHF

clone size: few
V gene: TRBV6-5
J gene: TRBJ2-5
CDR3 protein: CASSASGTGKETQYF

clone size: few
V gene: TRBV7-2
J gene: TRBJ2-3
CDR3 protein: CASSTGLAGSGRDTQYF

clone size: many
V gene: TRBV6-5
J gene: TRBJ1-2
CDR3 protein: CASTRRQGIDGYTF

clone size: few
V gene: TRBV6-2/TRBV6-3
J gene: TRBJ2-4
CDR3 protein: CASSPDRGGKNIQYF

clone size: -
V gene: TRBV9
J gene: TRBJ2-1
CDR3 protein: CASSVDGTSANEQFF

clone size: few
V gene: TRBV20-1
J gene: TRBJ2-3
CDR3 protein: CSATDGGDTQYF

clone size: many
V gene: TRBV7-2
J gene: TRBJ2-3
CDR3 protein: CASSPDWGTDTQYF

clone size: many
V gene: TRBV4-3
J gene: TRBJ1-6
CDR3 protein: CASSQALSSYNSPLHF

clone size: few
V gene: TRBV4-2
J gene: TRBJ2-3
CDR3 protein: CASSQEFLAGSADTQYF

clone size: few
V gene: TRBV20-1
J gene: TRBJ2-5
CDR3 protein: CSARRAGSETQYF

clone size: few
V gene: TRBV14
J gene: TRBJ2-1
CDR3 protein: CASSQVGGSWGNEQFF

clone size: few
V gene: TRBV6-6
J gene: TRBJ2-1
CDR3 protein: CASSYDRDSSNEQFF

clone size: many
V gene: TRBV20-1
J gene: TRBJ2-2
CDR3 protein: CSARDWGQGASGELFF

clone size: -
V gene: TRBV12-3/TRBV12-4
J gene: TRBJ1-5
CDR3 protein: CASNRQVNQPQHF

clone size: few
V gene: TRBV13
J gene: TRBJ1-2
CDR3 protein: CASSSQGRAYGYTF

clone size: few
V gene: TRBV6-6
J gene: TRBJ1-2
CDR3 protein: CASKRTGGYGYTF

clone size: -
V gene: TRBV7-9
J gene: TRBJ1-5
CDR3 protein: CASSDGTGSFLNQPQHF

clone size: few
V gene: TRBV15
J gene: TRBJ1-2
CDR3 protein: CATSSGTALANYGYTF

clone size: many
V gene: TRBV7-2
J gene: TRBJ1-5
CDR3 protein: CASSMGGGFQPQHF

clone size: few
V gene: TRBV4-3
J gene: TRBJ2-3
CDR3 protein: CASSQEGPPLDTQYF

clone size: many
V gene: TRBV4-2
J gene: TRBJ2-3
CDR3 protein: CASSHHDYPNTDTQYF

clone size: -
V gene: TRBV7-2
J gene: TRBJ2-5
CDR3 protein: CASSLMRQTQYF